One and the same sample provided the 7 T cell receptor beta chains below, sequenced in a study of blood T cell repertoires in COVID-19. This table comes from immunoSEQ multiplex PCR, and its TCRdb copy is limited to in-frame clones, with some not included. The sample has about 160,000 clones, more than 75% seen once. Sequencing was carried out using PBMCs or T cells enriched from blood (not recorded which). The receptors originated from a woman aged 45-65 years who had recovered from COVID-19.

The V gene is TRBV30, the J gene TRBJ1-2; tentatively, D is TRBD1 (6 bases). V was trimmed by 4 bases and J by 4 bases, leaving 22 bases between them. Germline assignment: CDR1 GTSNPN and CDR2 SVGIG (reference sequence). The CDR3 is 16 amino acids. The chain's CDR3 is CAWNRLTGHATYGYTF. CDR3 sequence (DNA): TGTGCCTGGAACCGGCTGACAGGACATGCGACCTATGGCTACACCTTC.

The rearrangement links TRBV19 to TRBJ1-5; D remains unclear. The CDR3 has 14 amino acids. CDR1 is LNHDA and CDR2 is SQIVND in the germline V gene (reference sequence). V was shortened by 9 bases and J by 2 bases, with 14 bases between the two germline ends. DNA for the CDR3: TGTGCCAGCCAACAGACGTCTGGCAATCAGCCCCAGCATTTT. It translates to CASQQTSGNQPQHF.

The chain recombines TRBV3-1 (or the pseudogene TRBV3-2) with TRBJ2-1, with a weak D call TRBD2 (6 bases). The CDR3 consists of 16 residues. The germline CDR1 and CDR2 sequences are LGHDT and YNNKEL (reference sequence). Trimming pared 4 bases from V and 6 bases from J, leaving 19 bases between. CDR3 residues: CASSRRSGKRGNEQFF. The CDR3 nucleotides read TGTGCCAGCAGCCGCCGTAGCGGAAAAAGGGGCAATGAGCAGTTCTTC.

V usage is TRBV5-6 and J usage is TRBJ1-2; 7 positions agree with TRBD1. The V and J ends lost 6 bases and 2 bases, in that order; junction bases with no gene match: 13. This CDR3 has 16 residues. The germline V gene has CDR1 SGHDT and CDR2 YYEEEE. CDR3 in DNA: TGTGCCAGCACCTCCATAGACAGGGCTTGGAACTATGGCTACACCTTC. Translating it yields CASTSIDRAWNYGYTF.

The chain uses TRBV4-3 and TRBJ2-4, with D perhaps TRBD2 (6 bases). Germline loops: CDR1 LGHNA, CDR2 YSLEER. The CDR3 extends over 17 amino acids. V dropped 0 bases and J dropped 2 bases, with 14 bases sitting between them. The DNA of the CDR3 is TGCGCCAGCAGCCAAGATCGGGCGGGGCCGTCCAAAAACATTCAGTACTTC. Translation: CASSQDRAGPSKNIQYF.

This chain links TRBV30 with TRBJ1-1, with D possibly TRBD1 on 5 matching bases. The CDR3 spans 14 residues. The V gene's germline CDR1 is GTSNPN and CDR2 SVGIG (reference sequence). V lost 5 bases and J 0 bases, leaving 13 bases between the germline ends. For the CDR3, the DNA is TGTGCCTGGCGCCCGGCAGGGATGAACACTGAAGCTTTCTTT. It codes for CAWRPAGMNTEAFF.

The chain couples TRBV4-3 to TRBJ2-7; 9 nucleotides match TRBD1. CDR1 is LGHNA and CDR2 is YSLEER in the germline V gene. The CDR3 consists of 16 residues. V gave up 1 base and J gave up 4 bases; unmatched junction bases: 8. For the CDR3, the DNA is TGCGCCAGCAGCCAAGCCCCAAACAGGGGGCCATACGAGCAGTACTTC. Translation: CASSQAPNRGPYEQYF.